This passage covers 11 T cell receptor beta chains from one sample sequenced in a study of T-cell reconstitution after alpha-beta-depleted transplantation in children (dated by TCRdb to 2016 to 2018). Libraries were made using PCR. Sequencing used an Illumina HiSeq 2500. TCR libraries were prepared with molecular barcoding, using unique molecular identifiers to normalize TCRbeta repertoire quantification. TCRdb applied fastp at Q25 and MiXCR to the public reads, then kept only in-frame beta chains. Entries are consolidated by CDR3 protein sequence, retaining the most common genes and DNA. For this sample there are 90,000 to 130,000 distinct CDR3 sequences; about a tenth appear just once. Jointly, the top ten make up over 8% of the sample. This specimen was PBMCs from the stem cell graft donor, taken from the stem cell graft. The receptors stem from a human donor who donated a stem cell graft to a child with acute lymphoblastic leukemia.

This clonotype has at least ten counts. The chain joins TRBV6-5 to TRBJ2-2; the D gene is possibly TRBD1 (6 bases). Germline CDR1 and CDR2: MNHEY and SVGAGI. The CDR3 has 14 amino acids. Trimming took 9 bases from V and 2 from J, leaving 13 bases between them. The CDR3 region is CASIGTPNTGELFF. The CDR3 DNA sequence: TGTGCCAGTATCGGGACACCTAACACCGGGGAGCTGTTTTTT.

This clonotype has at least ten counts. Written as DNA, the CDR3 is TGCGCCAGCAGCTTGATGGCAGATTACACCGGGGAGCTGTTTTTT. Its translation: CASSLMADYTGELFF. The J gene is TRBJ2-2, the V gene TRBV5-1; the D is unclear. Germline V lookup: CDR1 SGHRS, CDR2 YFSETQ. The CDR3 has 15 residues. The V end lost 1 base, the J end lost 3 bases, and 10 bases lay between the germline ends.

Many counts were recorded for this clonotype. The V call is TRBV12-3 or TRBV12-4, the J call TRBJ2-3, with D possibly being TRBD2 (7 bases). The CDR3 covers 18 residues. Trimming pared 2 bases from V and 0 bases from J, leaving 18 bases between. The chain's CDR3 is CASSLSGTTRTSTDTQYF. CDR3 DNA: TGTGCCAGCAGTTTAAGCGGGACAACTCGAACTAGCACAGATACGCAGTATTTT.

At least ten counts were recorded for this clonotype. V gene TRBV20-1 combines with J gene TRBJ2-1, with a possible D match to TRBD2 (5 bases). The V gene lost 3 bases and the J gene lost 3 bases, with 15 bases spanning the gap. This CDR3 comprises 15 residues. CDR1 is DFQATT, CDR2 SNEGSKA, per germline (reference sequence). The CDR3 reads CSARVLGLNYNEQFF. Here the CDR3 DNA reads TGCAGTGCTAGGGTGCTAGGACTGAACTACAATGAGCAGTTCTTC.

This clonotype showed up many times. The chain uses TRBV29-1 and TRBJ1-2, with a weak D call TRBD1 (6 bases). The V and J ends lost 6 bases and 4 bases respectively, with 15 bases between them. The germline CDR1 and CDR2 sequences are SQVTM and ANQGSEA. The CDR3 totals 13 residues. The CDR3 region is CSVGRGVSYGYTF. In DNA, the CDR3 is TGCAGCGTCGGGAGGGGGGTTAGCTATGGCTACACCTTC.

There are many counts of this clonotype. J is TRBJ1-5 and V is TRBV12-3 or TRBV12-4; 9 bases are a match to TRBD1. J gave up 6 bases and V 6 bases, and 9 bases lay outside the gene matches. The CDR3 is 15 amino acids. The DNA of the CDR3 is TGTGCCAGCAGCTACCGGACAGGGGTGGGTCAGCCCCAGCATTTT. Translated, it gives CASSYRTGVGQPQHF.

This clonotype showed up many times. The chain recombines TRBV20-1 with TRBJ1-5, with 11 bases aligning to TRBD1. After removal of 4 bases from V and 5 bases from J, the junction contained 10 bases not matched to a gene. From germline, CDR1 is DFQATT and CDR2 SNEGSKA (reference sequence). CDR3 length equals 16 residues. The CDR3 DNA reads TGCAGTGCTACTGGACAGGGGGCGGTTGAGGATCAGCCCCAGCATTTT. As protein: CSATGQGAVEDQPQHF.

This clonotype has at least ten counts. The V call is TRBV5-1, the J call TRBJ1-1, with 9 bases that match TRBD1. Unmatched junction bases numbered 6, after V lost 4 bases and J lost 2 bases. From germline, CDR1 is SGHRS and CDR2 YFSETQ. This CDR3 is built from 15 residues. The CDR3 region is CASSRWTGANTEAFF. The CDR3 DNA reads TGCGCCAGCAGCCGATGGACAGGGGCTAACACTGAAGCTTTCTTT. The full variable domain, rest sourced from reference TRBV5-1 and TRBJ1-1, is KAGVTQTPRYLIKTRGQQVTLSCSPISGHRSVSWYQQTPGQGLQFLFEYFSETQRNKGNFPGRFSGRQFSNSRSEMNVSTLELGDSALYLCASSRWTGANTEAFFGQGTRLTVV.

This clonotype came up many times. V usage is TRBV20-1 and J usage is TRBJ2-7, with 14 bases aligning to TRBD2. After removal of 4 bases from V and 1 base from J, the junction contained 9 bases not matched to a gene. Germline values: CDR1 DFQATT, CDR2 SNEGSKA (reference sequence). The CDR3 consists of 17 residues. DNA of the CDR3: TGCAGTGCTACTCGGACTAGCGGGAGGATCGATTCCTACGAGCAGTACTTC. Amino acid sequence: CSATRTSGRIDSYEQYF.

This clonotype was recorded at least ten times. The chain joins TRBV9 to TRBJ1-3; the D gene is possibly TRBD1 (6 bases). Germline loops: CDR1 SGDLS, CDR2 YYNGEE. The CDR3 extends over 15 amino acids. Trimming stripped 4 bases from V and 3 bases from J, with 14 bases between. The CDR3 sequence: CASSPQDRNGNTIYF. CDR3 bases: TGTGCCAGCAGCCCTCAGGACAGAAATGGAAACACCATATATTTT.

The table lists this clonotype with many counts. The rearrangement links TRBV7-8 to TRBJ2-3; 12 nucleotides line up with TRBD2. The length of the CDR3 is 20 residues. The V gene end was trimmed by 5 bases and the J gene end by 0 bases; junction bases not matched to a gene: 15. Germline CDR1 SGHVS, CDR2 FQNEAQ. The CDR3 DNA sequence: TGTGCCAGCAGCCGGCTTTTAACTAGCGGGGGGCACTCTAGCACAGATACGCAGTATTTT. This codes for CASSRLLTSGGHSSTDTQYF.